The T cell receptor (beta chain) described here comes from a study of cytomegalovirus exposure and HLA in healthy donors. Study-wide points: It was confirmed in vitro that a few of the CMV-associated chains were specific for CMV antigens. Equally common other TCR beta chains were less clonally expanded than HLA-associated ones, a later analysis found.

Use of 60 Vbeta and 13 Jbeta primers characterized the PCR. Per the original methods: A later analysis counted 70 million to 85 million unique TCR beta chains, around 10 million shared. Libraries were prepared by immunoSEQ multiplex PCR; TCRdb keeps only in-frame clonotypes and omits some of them. D and trimming were read from the DNA, whereas the V and J calls and clone size are those reported in that table. Of about 160,000 clones listed, roughly 70% were seen once; the top ten hold 2.5% to 3%. This clone has only a few counts. Its antigen is undetermined. Germline is not matched at one junction end, which may reflect a read error. CDR3 size: 13 residues. Germline V lookup: CDR1 MDHEN, CDR2 SYDVKM.

The TCR sequence derives from a woman in her twenties or thirties in good health and CMV-seronegative. V and J are TRBV28 and TRBJ1-2; 7 nucleotides match TRBD1. The sequencing sample was made of PBMCs. This chain's CDR3 is CASSIGGFWGYPF. The CDR3 DNA reads TGTGCCAGCAGCATAGGGGGCTTTTGGGGCTACCCCTTC.